Given below is one TCR beta chain in context. Antigen: not known. A library of TCRbeta sequences, prepared with unique molecular identifiers, was generated. TCRdb analysed the PCR reads with MiXCR anew, one entry per CDR3 protein. This table holds roughly 400,000 distinct CDR3 sequences, 43% found once. The CDR3 contains 15 residues. Per germline, CDR1 SGHTA and CDR2 FQGNSA. V gave up 1 base and J gave up 6 bases, with 16 bases separating them. The record originates from a study of T-cell reconstitution after alpha-beta-depleted transplantation in children. Findings of the study overall: After transplant, at about two months, alpha-beta T cells were reportedly derived from several hundred expanded graft clones.

The chain recombines TRBV7-2 with TRBJ2-7; TRBD1 is a possible D gene (5 bases). This specimen was PBMCs, taken before TCRalphabeta/CD19-depleted stem cell transplant. The receptor was isolated from a girl aged 2-10 years with aplastic anemia, due to receive a stem cell transplant. This CDR3 reads CASSLGQGLALEQYF. The CDR3 region has the DNA TGTGCCAGCAGCTTAGGTCAGGGTTTAGCACTCGAGCAGTACTTC.